These 8 T cell receptor beta chains came from one sample sequenced in a study of siplizumab effects on memory and regulatory T cells. Clones were read by immunoSEQ multiplex PCR, and TCRdb kept only the in-frame ones, dropping some. This sample has 95,000 to 110,000 clones, with over 90% found just once. The sample comprised Tregs sorted from blood. Receptors originate from a human donor in good health.

The chain joins TRBV6-5 to TRBJ2-5, with 8 bases lining up with TRBD2. This CDR3 is 16 amino acids long. V trimming: 0 bases; J trimming: 2 bases; junction bases outside the gene matches: 5. The germline gives CDR1 MNHEY, CDR2 SVGAGI. The CDR3 sequence is CASSYSKTSAQETQYF. The CDR3 DNA reads as TGTGCCAGCAGTTACTCGAAGACTAGCGCACAAGAGACCCAGTACTTC.

This chain links TRBV5-5 with TRBJ1-4; TRBD1 agrees at 7 bases. This CDR3 region has 14 residues. V lost 1 base, J lost 6 bases, and 3 bases stayed unmatched. The germline V gene encodes CDR1 SGHKS and CDR2 YYEKEE (reference sequence). The CDR3 here is CASSLTGTDEKLFF. In nucleotides, the CDR3 is TGTGCCAGCAGCTTGACAGGGACAGATGAAAAACTGTTTTTT.

This chain links TRBV5-1 with TRBJ1-1; D perhaps matches TRBD1 (6 bases). The CDR3 length is 13 residues. Germline assignment: CDR1 SGHRS and CDR2 YFSETQ. V lost 4 bases and J 11 bases, leaving 18 bases between the germline ends. Written as DNA, the CDR3 is TGCGCCAGCAGCCCCTCAGGGGCGAATGGGGCTTTCTTT. Its protein product is CASSPSGANGAFF.

The V call is TRBV30, the J call TRBJ1-5; a possible D gene is TRBD1 (6 bases). The CDR3 spans 13 residues. Trimming left V 2 bases short and J 5 bases short, with 10 bases between. Germline lookup yields CDR1 GTSNPN and CDR2 SVGIG (reference sequence). This CDR3 reads CAWSSGGDQPQHF. The CDR3, as DNA: TGTGCCTGGAGTTCGGGGGGCGATCAGCCCCAGCATTTT.

This clone occurred once. The chain links TRBV5-1 to TRBJ2-1, with 8 bases matching TRBD1. Germline V gene lookup returns CDR1 SGHRS and CDR2 YFSETQ. The CDR3 totals 19 residues. V lost 0 bases, J lost 8 bases, and 19 bases stayed unmatched. The CDR3 loop reads CASSLESQGAIRTFHEQFF. Written as DNA, the CDR3 is TGCGCCAGCAGCTTGGAGTCGCAGGGGGCGATCCGGACTTTTCATGAGCAGTTCTTC.

The V gene is TRBV10-2, the J gene TRBJ2-7; 9 positions match TRBD1. Germline V gene data show CDR1 as WSHSY and CDR2 as SAAADI. Losses at the gene ends were 5 bases for V and 9 bases for J; bases not matched to a gene: 11. The CDR3 is 14 residues long. This CDR3 reads CASSSGTGPFGQYF. The CDR3 region has the DNA TGCGCCAGCAGTTCCGGGACAGGGCCCTTTGGGCAGTACTTC.

This clone was seen just once. The chain is built from TRBV23-1 and TRBJ2-7, with D possibly matching TRBD2 (5 bases). Being an ORF, TRBV23-1 has a function that is uncertain. The V end was cut by 3 bases, the J end by 7 bases, with 10 bases between. The length of the CDR3 is 12 residues. CDR3 bases: TGCGCCAGCAGTCATCGGGATTGGGAGCAGTACTTC. This translates into CASSHRDWEQYF.

CDR3 DNA sequence: TGTGCCAGCAGCAAATTCGGGTCCACTAAAGGCGGGGCCCCAGAGACCCAGTACTTC. Its translation is CASSKFGSTKGGAPETQYF. This sequence joins TRBV21-1 and TRBJ2-5; TRBD2 was called by the table and not checked on the DNA. TRBV21-1 is a pseudogene. The CDR3 has 19 residues.